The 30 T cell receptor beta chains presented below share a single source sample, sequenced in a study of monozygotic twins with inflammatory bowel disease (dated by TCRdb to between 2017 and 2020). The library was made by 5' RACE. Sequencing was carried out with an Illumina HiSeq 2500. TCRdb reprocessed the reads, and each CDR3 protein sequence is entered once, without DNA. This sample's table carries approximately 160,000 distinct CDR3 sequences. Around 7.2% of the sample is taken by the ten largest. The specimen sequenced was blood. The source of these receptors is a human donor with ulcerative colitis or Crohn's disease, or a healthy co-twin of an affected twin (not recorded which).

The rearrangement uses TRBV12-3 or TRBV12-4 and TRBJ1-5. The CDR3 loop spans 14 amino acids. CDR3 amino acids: CASSAGIGNQPQHF.

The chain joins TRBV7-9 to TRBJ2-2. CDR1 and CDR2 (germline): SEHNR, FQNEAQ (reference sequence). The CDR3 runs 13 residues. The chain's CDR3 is CASSLPTSGELFF.

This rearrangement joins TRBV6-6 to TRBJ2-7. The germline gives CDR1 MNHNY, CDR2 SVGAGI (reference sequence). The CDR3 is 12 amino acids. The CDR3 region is CASGDRTYEQYF.

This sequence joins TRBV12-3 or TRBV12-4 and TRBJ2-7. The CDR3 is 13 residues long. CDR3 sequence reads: CASSLASASEQYF.

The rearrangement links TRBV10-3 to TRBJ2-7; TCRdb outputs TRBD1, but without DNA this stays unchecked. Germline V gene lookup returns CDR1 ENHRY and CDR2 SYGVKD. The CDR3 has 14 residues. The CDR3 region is CAISGGTGGREQYF.

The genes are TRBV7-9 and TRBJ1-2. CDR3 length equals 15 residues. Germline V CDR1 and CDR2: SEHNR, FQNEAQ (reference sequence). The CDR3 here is CASSPRAPLIYGYTF.

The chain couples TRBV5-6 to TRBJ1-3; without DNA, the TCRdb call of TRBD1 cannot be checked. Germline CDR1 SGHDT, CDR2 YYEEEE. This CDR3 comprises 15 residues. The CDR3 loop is CASSLDRDLGNTIYF.

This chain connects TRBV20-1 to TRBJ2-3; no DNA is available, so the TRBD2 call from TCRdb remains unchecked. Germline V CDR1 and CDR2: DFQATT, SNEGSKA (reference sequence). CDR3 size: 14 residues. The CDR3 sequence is CSAGELAGTDTQYF.

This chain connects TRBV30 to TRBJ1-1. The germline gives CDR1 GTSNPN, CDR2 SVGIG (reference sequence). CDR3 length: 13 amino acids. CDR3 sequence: CAWSPFTGTEAFF.

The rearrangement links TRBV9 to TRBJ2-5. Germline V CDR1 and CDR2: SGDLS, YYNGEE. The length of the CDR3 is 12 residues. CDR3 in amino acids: CASSVEDETQYF.

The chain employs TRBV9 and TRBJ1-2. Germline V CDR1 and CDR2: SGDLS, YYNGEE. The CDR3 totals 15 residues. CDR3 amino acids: CASSVGRANTYGYTF. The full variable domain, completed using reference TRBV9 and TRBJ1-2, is DSGVTQTPKHLITATGQRVTLRCSPRSGDLSVYWYQQSLDQGLQFLIQYYNGEERAKGNILERFSAQQFPDLHSELNLSSLELGDSALYFCASSVGRANTYGYTFGSGTRLTVV.

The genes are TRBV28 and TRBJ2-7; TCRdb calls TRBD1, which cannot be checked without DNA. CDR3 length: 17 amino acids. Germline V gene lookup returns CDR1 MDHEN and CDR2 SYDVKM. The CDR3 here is CASSLNLRGLKPYEQYF.

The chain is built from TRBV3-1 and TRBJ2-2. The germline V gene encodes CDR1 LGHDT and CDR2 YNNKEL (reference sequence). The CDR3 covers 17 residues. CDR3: CASSQEGLGRNTGELFF. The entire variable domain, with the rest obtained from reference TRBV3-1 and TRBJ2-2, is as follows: DTAVSQTPKYLVTQMGNDKSIKCEQNLGHDTMYWYKQDSKKFLKIMFSYNNKELIINETVPNRFSPKSPDKAHLNLHINSLELGDSAVYFCASSQEGLGRNTGELFFGEGSRLTVL.

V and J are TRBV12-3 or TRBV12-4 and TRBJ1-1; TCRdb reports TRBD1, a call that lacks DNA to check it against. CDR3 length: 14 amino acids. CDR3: CASTLRRGGTEAFF.

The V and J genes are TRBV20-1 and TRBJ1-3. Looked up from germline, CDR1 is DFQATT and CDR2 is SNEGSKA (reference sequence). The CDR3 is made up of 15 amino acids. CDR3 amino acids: CSARDRRFSGNTIYF.

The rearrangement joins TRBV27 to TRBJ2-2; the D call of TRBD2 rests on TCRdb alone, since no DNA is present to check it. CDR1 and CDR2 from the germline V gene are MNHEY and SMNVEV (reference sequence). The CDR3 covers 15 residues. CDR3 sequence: CASSSSAGGTGELFF.

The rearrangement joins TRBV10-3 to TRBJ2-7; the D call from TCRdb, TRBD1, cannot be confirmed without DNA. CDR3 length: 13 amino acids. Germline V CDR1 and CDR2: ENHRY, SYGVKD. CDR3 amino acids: CAISGGQPYEQYF.

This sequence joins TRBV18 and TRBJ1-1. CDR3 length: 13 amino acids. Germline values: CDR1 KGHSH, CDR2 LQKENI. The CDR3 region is CASSPQAGTEAFF.

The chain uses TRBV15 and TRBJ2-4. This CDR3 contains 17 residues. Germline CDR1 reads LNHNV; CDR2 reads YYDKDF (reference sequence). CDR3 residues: CATSRDKASLSKNIQYF. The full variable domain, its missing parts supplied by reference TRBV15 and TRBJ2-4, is DAMVIQNPRYQVTQFGKPVTLSCSQTLNHNVMYWYQQKSSQAPKLLFHYYDKDFNNEADTPDNFQSRRPNTSFCFLDIRSPGLGDTAMYLCATSRDKASLSKNIQYFGAGTRLSVL.

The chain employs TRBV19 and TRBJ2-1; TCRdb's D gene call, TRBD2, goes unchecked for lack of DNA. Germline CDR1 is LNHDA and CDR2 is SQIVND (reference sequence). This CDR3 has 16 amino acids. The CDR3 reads CASRVGPPSSYNEQFF. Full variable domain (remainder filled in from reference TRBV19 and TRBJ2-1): DGGITQSPKYLFRKEGQNVTLSCEQNLNHDAMYWYRQDPGQGLRLIYYSQIVNDFQKGDIAEGYSVSREKKESFPLTVTSAQKNPTAFYLCASRVGPPSSYNEQFFGPGTRLTVL.

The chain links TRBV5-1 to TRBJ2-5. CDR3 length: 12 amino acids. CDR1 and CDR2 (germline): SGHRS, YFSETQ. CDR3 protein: CASSLGKETQYF.

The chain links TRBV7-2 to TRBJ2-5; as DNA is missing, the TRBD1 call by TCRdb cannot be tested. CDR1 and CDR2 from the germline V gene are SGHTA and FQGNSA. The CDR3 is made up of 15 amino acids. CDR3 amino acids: CASSSLGGLGETQYF. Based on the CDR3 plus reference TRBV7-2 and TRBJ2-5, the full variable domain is GAGVSQSPSNKVTEKGKDVELRCDPISGHTALYWYRQSLGQGLEFLIYFQGNSAPDKSGLPSDRFSAERTGGSVSTLTIQRTQQEDSAVYLCASSSLGGLGETQYFGPGTRLLVL.

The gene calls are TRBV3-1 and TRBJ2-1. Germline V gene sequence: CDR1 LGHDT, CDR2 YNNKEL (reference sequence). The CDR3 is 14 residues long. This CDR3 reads CASSQSPTLNEQFF.

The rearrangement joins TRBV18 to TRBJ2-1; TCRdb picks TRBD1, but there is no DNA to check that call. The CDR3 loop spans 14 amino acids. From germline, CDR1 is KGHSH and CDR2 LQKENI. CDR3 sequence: CASSPAQEWGEQFF.

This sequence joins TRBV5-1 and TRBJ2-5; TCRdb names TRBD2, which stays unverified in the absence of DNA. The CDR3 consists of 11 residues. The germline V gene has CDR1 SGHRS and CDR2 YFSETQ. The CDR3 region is CASSPGRAQYF.

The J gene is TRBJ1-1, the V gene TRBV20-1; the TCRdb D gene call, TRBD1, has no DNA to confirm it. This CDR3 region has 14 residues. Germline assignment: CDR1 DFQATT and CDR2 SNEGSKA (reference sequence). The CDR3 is CSARRGQGNTEAFF.

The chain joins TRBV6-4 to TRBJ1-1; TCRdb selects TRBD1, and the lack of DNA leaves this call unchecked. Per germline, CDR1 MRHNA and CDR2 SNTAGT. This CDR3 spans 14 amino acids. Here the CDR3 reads CATRMGGAGTEAFF.

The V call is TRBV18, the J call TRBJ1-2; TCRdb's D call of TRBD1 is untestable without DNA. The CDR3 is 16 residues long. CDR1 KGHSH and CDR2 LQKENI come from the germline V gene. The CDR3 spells CASSPQRTDFFYGYTF.

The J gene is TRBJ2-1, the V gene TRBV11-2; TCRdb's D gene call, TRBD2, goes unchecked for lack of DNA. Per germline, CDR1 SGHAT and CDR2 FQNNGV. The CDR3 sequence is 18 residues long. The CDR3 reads CASSGTNLAGTRTVEQFF.

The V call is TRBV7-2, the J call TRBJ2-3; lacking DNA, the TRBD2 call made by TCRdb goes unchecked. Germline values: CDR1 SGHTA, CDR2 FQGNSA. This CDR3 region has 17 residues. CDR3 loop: CASSLAQGLASTDTQYF.